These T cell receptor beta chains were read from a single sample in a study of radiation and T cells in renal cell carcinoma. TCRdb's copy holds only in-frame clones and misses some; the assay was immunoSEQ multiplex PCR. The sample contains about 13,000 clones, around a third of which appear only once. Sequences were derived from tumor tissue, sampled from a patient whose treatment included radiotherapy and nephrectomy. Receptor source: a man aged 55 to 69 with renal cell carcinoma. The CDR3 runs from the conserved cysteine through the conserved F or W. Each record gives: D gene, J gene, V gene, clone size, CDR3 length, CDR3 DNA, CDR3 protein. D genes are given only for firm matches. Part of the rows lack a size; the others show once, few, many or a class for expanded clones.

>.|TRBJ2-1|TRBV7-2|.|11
TGTGCCAGCTCCAACCTTGGTGAGCAGTTCTTC
CASSNLGEQFF
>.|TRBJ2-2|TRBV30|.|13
TGTGCCAGAGAAGGGGGGAACACCGGGGAGCTGTTTTTT
CAREGGNTGELFF
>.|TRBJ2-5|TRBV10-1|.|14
TGCGCCAGCAGTGCACAGGCGTACCAAGAGACCCAGTACTTC
CASSAQAYQETQYF
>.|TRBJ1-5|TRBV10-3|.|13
TGTGCCATCAGTGACAGGGCCGATCAGCCCCAGCATTTT
CAISDRADQPQHF
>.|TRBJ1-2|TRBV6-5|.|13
TGTGCCAGCAGTTATTCAAGAGGGGATGGCTACACCTTC
CASSYSRGDGYTF
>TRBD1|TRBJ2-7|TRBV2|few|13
TGTGCCAGCGGAGGGACAGGTGCATGGGAGCAGTACTTC
CASGGTGAWEQYF
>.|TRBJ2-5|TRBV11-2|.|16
TGTGCCAGCAGCTTAGGCGGCAGGGGGGATGGGGAGACCCAGTACTTC
CASSLGGRGDGETQYF
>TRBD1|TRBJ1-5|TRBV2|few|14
TGTGCCAGCAGACTAGACAGGGGTACTCAGCCCCAGCATTTT
CASRLDRGTQPQHF
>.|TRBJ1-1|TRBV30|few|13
TGTGCCTGGGGGCGAGGCTCTGACACTGAAGCTTTCTTT
CAWGRGSDTEAFF
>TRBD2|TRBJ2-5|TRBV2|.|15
TGTGCCAGCAGTGGGACTAGCGGGGGACAAGAGACCCAGTACTTC
CASSGTSGGQETQYF
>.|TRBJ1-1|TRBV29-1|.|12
TGCAGCGTAACTGACAGGAACACTGAAGCTTTCTTT
CSVTDRNTEAFF
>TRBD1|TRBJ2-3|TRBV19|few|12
TGTGCCAGTGGGAGACAGGGAGATACGCAGTATTTT
CASGRQGDTQYF
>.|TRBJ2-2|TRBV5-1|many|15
TGCGCCAGCAGCTTGGGGAGAACGGACACCGGGGAGCTGTTTTTT
CASSLGRTDTGELFF
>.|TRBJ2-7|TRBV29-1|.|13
TGCAGCGTTGAGGGGCCTGAGTCCTACGAGCAGTACTTC
CSVEGPESYEQYF
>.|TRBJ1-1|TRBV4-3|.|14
TGCGCCAGCAGCCTGGACAGCTTGAGCACTGAAGCTTTCTTT
CASSLDSLSTEAFF
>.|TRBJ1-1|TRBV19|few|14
TGTGCCAGTTCCCTCCTGAGAACGGGCACTGAAGCTTTCTTT
CASSLLRTGTEAFF
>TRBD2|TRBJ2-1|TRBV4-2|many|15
TGTGCCAGCAGCCCATTGGGACTAGCGCAAAATGAGCAGTTCTTC
CASSPLGLAQNEQFF
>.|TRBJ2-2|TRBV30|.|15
TGTGCCTGGAGTCTCGTTTCGTACTCCACCGGGGAGCTGTTTTTT
CAWSLVSYSTGELFF
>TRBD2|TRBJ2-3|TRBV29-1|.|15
TGCAGCGTTGAAGATGGGCTAGCGGGGGGCTGGACGCAGTATTTT
CSVEDGLAGGWTQYF